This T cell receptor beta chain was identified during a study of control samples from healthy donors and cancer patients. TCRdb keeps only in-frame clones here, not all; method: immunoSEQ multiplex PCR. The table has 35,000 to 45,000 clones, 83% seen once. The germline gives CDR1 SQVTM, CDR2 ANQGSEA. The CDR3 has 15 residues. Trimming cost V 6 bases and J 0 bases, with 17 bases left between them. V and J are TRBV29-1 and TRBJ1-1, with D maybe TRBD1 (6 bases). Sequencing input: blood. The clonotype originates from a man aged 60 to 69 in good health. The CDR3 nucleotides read TGCAGCGTCGTGGGGGGCAGTCCTCTGAACACTGAAGCTTTCTTT. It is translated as CSVVGGSPLNTEAFF.